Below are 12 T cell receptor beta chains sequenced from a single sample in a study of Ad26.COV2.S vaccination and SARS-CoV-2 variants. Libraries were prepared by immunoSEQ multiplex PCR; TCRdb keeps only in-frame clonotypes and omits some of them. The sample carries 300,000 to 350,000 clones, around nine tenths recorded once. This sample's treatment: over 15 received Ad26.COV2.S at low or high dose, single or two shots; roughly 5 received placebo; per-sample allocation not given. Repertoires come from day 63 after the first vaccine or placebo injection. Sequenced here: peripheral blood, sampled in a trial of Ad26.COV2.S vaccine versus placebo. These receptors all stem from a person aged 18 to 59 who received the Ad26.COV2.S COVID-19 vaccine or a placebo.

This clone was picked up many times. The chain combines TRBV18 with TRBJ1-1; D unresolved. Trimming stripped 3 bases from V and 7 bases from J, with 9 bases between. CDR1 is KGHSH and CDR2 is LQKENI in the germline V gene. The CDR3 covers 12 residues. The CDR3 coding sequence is TGTGCCAGCTCACCCACCGGACTTGAAGCTTTCTTT. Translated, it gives CASSPTGLEAFF.

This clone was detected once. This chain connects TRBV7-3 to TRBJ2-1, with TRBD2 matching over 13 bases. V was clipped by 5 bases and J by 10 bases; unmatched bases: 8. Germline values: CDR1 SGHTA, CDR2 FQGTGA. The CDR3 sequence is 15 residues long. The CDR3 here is CASSPVPGLAGEQFF. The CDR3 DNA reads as TGTGCCAGCAGCCCTGTCCCGGGACTAGCGGGAGAGCAGTTCTTC.

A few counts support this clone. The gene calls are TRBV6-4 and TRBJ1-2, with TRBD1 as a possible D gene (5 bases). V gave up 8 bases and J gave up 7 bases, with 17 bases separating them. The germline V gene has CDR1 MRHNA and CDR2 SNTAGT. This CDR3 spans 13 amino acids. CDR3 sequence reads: CASGSRGWAGYTF. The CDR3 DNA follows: TGTGCCAGCGGCAGCCGGGGCTGGGCTGGCTACACCTTC.

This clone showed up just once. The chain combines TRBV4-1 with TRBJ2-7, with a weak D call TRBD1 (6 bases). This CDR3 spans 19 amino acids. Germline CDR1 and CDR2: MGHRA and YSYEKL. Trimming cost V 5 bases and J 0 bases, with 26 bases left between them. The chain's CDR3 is CASSSVRTSSAGVSYEQYF. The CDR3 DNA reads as TGCGCCAGCAGCTCAGTTAGAACCAGCTCGGCAGGGGTCTCCTACGAGCAGTACTTC.

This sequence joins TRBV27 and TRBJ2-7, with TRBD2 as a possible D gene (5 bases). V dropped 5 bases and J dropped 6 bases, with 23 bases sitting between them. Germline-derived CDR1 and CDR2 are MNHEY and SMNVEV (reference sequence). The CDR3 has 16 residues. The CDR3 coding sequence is TGTGCCAGCAGTCTCCTGGGTGAGGGTTTAAGCTTCGAGCAGTACTTC. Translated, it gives CASSLLGEGLSFEQYF.

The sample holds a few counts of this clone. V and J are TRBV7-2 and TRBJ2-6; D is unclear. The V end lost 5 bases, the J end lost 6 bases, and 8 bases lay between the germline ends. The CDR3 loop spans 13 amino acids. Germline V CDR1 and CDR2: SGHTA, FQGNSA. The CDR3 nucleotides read TGTGCCAGCAGCCGTTCAGAGGCCAACGTCCTGACTTTC. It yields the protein CASSRSEANVLTF.

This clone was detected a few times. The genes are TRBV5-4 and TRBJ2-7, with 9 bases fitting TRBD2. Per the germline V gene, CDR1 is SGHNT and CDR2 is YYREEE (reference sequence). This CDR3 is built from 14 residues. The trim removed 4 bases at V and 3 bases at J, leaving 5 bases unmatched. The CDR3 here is CASSQTSGLYEQYF. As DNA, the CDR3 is TGTGCCAGCAGCCAGACTAGCGGCCTCTACGAGCAGTACTTC.

The CDR3 spells CASRPGTLYNEQFF. CDR3 nucleotides: TGTGCCAGCAGACCCGGGACGCTATACAATGAGCAGTTCTTC. The chain employs TRBV7-9 and TRBJ2-1; D may match TRBD1 or TRBD2 (5 bases each). The V end lost 6 bases, the J end lost 4 bases, and 13 bases lay between the germline ends. The germline CDR1 and CDR2 sequences are SEHNR and FQNEAQ (reference sequence). The CDR3 runs to 14 residues.

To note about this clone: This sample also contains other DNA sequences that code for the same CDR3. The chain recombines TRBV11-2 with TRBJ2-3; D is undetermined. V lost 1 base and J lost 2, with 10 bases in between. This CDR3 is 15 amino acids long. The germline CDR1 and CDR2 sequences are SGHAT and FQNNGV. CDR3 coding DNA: TGTGCCAGCAGCTTAGGAGGAAGGCTCACAGATACGCAGTATTTT. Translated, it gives CASSLGGRLTDTQYF.

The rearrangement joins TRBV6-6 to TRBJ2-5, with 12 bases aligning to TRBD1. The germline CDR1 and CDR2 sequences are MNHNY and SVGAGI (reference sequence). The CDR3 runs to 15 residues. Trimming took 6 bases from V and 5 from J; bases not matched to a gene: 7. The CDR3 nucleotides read TGTGCCAGCAGCCTGGGACAGGGGGCAGTGGAGACCCAGTACTTC. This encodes CASSLGQGAVETQYF.

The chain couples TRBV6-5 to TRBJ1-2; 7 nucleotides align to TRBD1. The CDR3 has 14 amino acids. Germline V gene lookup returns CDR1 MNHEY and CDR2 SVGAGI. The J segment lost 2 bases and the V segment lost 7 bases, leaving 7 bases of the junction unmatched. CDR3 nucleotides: TGTGCCAGCACCATGGGACAGAAAAACTATGGCTACACCTTC. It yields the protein CASTMGQKNYGYTF.

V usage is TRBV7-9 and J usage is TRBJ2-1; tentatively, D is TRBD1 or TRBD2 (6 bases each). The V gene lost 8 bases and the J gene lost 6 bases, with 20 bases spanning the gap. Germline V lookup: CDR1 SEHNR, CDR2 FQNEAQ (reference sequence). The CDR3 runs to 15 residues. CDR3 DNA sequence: TGTGCCAGCCAAGGGGGGCCAAGGGGAGTCAATGAGCAGTTCTTC. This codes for CASQGGPRGVNEQFF.